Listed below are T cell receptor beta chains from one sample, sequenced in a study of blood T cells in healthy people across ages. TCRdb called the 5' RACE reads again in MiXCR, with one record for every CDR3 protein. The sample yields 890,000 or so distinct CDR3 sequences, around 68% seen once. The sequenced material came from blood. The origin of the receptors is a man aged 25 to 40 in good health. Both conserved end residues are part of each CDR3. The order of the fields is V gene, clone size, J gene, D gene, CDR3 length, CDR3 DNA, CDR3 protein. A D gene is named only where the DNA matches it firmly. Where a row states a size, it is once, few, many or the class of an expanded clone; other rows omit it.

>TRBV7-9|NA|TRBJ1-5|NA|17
TGTGCCAGCAGCCCCCTGGAGGGGGGGAATAGCAATCAGCCCCAGCATTTT
CASSPLEGGNSNQPQHF
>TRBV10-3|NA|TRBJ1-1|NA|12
TGTGCCATCAAGACCGGGATCACTGAAGCTTTCTTT
CAIKTGITEAFF
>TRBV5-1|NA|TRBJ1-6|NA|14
TGCGCCAGCAGTCTACAAGGGGCTTTTGAACCCCTCCACTTT
CASSLQGAFEPLHF
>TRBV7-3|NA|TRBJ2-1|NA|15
TGTGCCAGCAGCCCGACCGGGGCCGAACTCAATGAGCAGTTCTTC
CASSPTGAELNEQFF
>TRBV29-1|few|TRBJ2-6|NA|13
TGCAGCGTTTTCGTAGCTGGGGCCAACGTCCTGACTTTC
CSVFVAGANVLTF
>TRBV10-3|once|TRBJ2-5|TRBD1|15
TGTGCCATCAGCCTACGACAGGGGGTTGAGGAGACCCAGTACTTC
CAISLRQGVEETQYF
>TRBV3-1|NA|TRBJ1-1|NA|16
TGTGCCAGCAGCCCGTCGAACCCGTATGGAGAAACTGAAGCTTTCTTT
CASSPSNPYGETEAFF
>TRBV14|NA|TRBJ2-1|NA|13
TGTGCCAGCTCGGGACACCCCTACAATGAGCAGTTCTTC
CASSGHPYNEQFF
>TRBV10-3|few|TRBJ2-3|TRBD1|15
TGTGCCATCAGCGGACAGGGTACTAGCACAGATACGCAGTATTTT
CAISGQGTSTDTQYF
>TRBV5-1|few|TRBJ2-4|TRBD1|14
TGCGCCAGCAGCCCACAGGGGAGCAAAAACATTCAGTACTTC
CASSPQGSKNIQYF
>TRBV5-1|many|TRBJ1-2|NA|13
TGCGCCAGCAGCCTACGGACCCCCTATGGCTACACCTTC
CASSLRTPYGYTF